These T cell receptor beta chains were read from a single sample in a study of blood T cell repertoires in COVID-19. Generated by immunoSEQ multiplex PCR, the TCRdb table keeps only in-frame clones and is missing some. This sample has 170,000 or so clones, with just under 90% found just once. Material for sequencing was peripheral blood. Receptors were obtained from a woman aged 18-35 years who had recovered from COVID-19. Each CDR3 is given with its conserved first and last residue. D genes are given only for firm matches.

D | J | V | CDR3
- | TRBJ1-1 | TRBV6-2/TRBV6-3 | CASSYSTMVSGMNTEAFF
- | TRBJ1-2 | TRBV3-1/TRBV3-2 | CASSQGQGGSYGYTF
- | TRBJ1-2 | TRBV5-1 | CASSLATGYGYTF
TRBD2 | TRBJ2-1 | TRBV11-3 | CASSPRGGQGSYNEQFF
TRBD1 | TRBJ1-4 | TRBV19 | CASTRDRASEKLFF
- | TRBJ2-2 | TRBV6-5 | CASFGGGRVGELFF
- | TRBJ1-2 | TRBV3-1/TRBV3-2 | CASSHTGFINYGYTF
TRBD1 | TRBJ1-2 | TRBV20-1 | CSASPTLTGNYGYTF
- | TRBJ2-4 | TRBV12-2 | CASRPGSGGPLAKNIQYF
- | TRBJ1-2 | TRBV19 | CASTTQSNYGYTF
TRBD1 | TRBJ2-5 | TRBV7-2 | CASSLIGTEETQYF
TRBD1 | TRBJ1-2 | TRBV27 | CASSPRQGNYGYTF